The rows below give T cell receptor beta chains drawn from one sample of a study of cytomegalovirus exposure and HLA in healthy donors. Clones were sequenced by immunoSEQ multiplex PCR, and TCRdb holds only the in-frame ones, with some missing. The specimen's table records tens of thousands of clones. The specimen sequenced was PBMCs. These receptors all stem from a man aged 18 to 30 in good health and CMV-seropositive. CDR3s include the opening cysteine and the closing phenylalanine or tryptophan. A D gene is named only where the DNA matches it firmly.

CDR3: CASSGQGYEQYF
DNA: TGTGCCAGCAGTGGACAGGGGTACGAGCAGTACTTC
J: TRBJ2-7
D: TRBD1
V: TRBV6-1

CDR3: CASSGGPKGNEQFF
DNA: TGTGCCAGCAGTGGGGGGCCCAAGGGGAATGAGCAGTTCTTC
J: TRBJ2-1
D: NA
V: TRBV2

CDR3: CAWSRGLGSNQPQHF
DNA: TGTGCCTGGTCCAGGGGGCTTGGGAGCAATCAGCCCCAGCATTTT
J: TRBJ1-5
D: TRBD1
V: TRBV30

CDR3: CASSPRYTIYF
DNA: TGTGCCAGCAGCCCGCGTTACACCATATATTTT
J: TRBJ1-3
D: NA
V: TRBV11-2

CDR3: CASSLSSRTGIYEQYF
DNA: TGTGCCAGCAGTTTATCTAGCCGGACAGGGATCTACGAGCAGTACTTC
J: TRBJ2-7
D: TRBD1
V: TRBV28

CDR3: CASSLTLQGIMNTEAFF
DNA: TGTGCCAGCAGCCTGACGCTTCAGGGGATAATGAACACTGAAGCTTTCTTT
J: TRBJ1-1
D: NA
V: TRBV5-6

CDR3: CASSFGGGVGSGEAFF
DNA: TGTGCCAGCAGTTTCGGGGGGGGAGTGGGAAGCGGCGAAGCTTTCTTT
J: TRBJ1-1
D: NA
V: TRBV28

CDR3: CASSVAGTGVGEQYF
DNA: TGTGCCAGCAGCGTAGCTGGGACAGGGGTGGGCGAGCAGTACTTC
J: TRBJ2-7
D: TRBD1
V: TRBV9

CDR3: CASSLFGSRGYTF
DNA: TGTGCCAGCAGTTTATTTGGGAGCAGGGGCTACACCTTC
J: TRBJ1-2
D: NA
V: TRBV28

CDR3: CSAKGATEAFF
DNA: TGCAGTGCTAAAGGGGCCACTGAAGCTTTCTTT
J: TRBJ1-1
D: NA
V: TRBV20-1

CDR3: CASSQGQGTEAFF
DNA: TGCGCCAGCAGCCAGGGACAGGGCACTGAAGCTTTCTTT
J: TRBJ1-1
D: TRBD1
V: TRBV4-1

CDR3: CASSQEGAGGRSEQYF
DNA: TGTGCCAGCAGCCAAGAAGGGGCGGGGGGGCGGTCTGAGCAGTACTTC
J: TRBJ2-7
D: TRBD2
V: TRBV4-2

CDR3: CASSHLRAGRTDTQYF
DNA: TGTGCCAGCAGTCATTTGCGGGCAGGGAGGACAGATACGCAGTATTTT
J: TRBJ2-3
D: NA
V: TRBV27

CDR3: CASSRGQGDSITGAFF
DNA: TGTGCCAGCTCACGTGGACAGGGGGATTCAATAACGGGGGCTTTCTTT
J: TRBJ1-1
D: TRBD1
V: TRBV18

CDR3: CASSLKGVRGLDGYTF
DNA: TGCGCCAGCAGCTTGAAAGGCGTCCGGGGTTTGGATGGCTACACCTTC
J: TRBJ1-2
D: NA
V: TRBV5-1

CDR3: CASTVTGPTGEQYF
DNA: TGTGCCAGCACCGTGACAGGCCCGACCGGCGAGCAGTACTTC
J: TRBJ2-7
D: NA
V: TRBV2

CDR3: CASWTGGRVYDGYTF
DNA: TGTGCCAGCTGGACAGGGGGCCGAGTTTACGATGGCTACACCTTC
J: TRBJ1-2
D: TRBD1
V: TRBV19

CDR3: CASSEAASGGGELFF
DNA: TGTGCCAGCAGTGAAGCGGCTTCAGGGGGCGGGGAGCTGTTTTTT
J: TRBJ2-2
D: TRBD1
V: TRBV6-1

CDR3: CASSFPGLADWANEQFF
DNA: TGCGCCAGCAGCTTCCCCGGACTAGCGGACTGGGCCAATGAGCAGTTCTTC
J: TRBJ2-1
D: TRBD2
V: TRBV5-1

CDR3: CASSSPWGGEQYF
DNA: TGTGCCAGCAGCTCCCCGTGGGGAGGCGAGCAGTACTTC
J: TRBJ2-7
D: NA
V: TRBV11-3

CDR3: CASSYSEGEQFF
DNA: TGTGCCAGCAGTTACAGCGAAGGTGAGCAGTTCTTC
J: TRBJ2-1
D: NA
V: TRBV6-5

CDR3: CASSLRNGYTF
DNA: TGTGCCAGCAGTTTGAGGAATGGCTACACCTTC
J: TRBJ1-2
D: NA
V: TRBV28

CDR3: CASSRVLGGSNNEQFF
DNA: TGCGCCAGCAGCCGAGTTCTTGGCGGGAGTAATAATGAGCAGTTCTTC
J: TRBJ2-1
D: TRBD2
V: TRBV4-1

CDR3: CASSYRFVGTEAFF
DNA: TGTGCCAGCAGTTACCGGTTTGTTGGCACTGAAGCTTTCTTT
J: TRBJ1-1
D: NA
V: TRBV6-5

CDR3: CASRLAGGSTDTQYF
DNA: TGTGCCAGCAGACTAGCGGGGGGCAGCACAGATACGCAGTATTTT
J: TRBJ2-3
D: TRBD2
V: TRBV28

CDR3: CASSLAVRSGDTQYF
DNA: TGTGCCAGCAGCTTAGCGGTGAGGTCTGGAGATACGCAGTATTTT
J: TRBJ2-3
D: NA
V: TRBV7-6

CDR3: CASSEARPGTPNTGELFF
DNA: TGTGCCAGCAGTGAAGCGAGGCCCGGGACTCCTAACACCGGGGAGCTGTTTTTT
J: TRBJ2-2
D: NA
V: TRBV2

CDR3: CASSWGQGRMDYGYTF
DNA: TGTGCCAGCAGCTGGGGACAGGGGAGGATGGACTATGGCTACACCTTC
J: TRBJ1-2
D: TRBD1
V: TRBV7-8

CDR3: CASSRTSTDTQYF
DNA: TGTGCCAGCTCACGAACTAGCACAGATACGCAGTATTTT
J: TRBJ2-3
D: NA
V: TRBV18

CDR3: CASSATGAGTEAFF
DNA: TGTGCCAGCAGTGCCACAGGGGCTGGAACTGAAGCTTTCTTT
J: TRBJ1-1
D: TRBD1
V: TRBV6-4

CDR3: CASSPSDSNYGYTF
DNA: TGTGCCAGCTCACCATCAGACTCTAACTATGGCTACACCTTC
J: TRBJ1-2
D: NA
V: TRBV18

CDR3: CASSPGHNSGANVLTF
DNA: TGTGCCAGCAGCCCGGGACACAACTCTGGGGCCAACGTCCTGACTTTC
J: TRBJ2-6
D: NA
V: TRBV9

CDR3: CATSRDRGISGNTIYF
DNA: TGTGCCACCAGCAGAGATAGGGGCATCTCTGGAAACACCATATATTTT
J: TRBJ1-3
D: NA
V: TRBV15

CDR3: CASSPQQGAIGGELFF
DNA: TGTGCCAGCTCACCTCAGCAGGGGGCAATTGGCGGGGAGCTGTTTTTT
J: TRBJ2-2
D: TRBD1
V: TRBV18

CDR3: CASRADRALYTF
DNA: TGCGCCAGCAGGGCAGACAGGGCGCTCTACACCTTC
J: TRBJ1-2
D: TRBD1
V: TRBV5-1

CDR3: CASSQDYGGSKNIQYF
DNA: TGTGCCAGCAGCCAAGATTACGGGGGTAGCAAAAACATTCAGTACTTC
J: TRBJ2-4
D: NA
V: TRBV4-2

CDR3: CASSPPGLATNEQFF
DNA: TGTGCCAGCAGTCCCCCGGGACTAGCCACCAATGAGCAGTTCTTC
J: TRBJ2-1
D: TRBD2
V: TRBV6-5

CDR3: CASSILRGQDTQYF
DNA: TGTGCCAGTAGTATACTAAGGGGTCAAGATACGCAGTATTTT
J: TRBJ2-3
D: NA
V: TRBV19

CDR3: CASSLNRVSAYNEQFF
DNA: TGTGCCAGCAGTTTAAACAGGGTATCCGCCTACAATGAGCAGTTCTTC
J: TRBJ2-1
D: NA
V: TRBV28

CDR3: CASSVTGTLPGNTIYF
DNA: TGTGCCAGCAGTGTGACAGGCACCCTTCCTGGAAACACCATATATTTT
J: TRBJ1-3
D: NA
V: TRBV6-1

CDR3: CASSSSYSQPQHF
DNA: TGTGCCAGCAGCTCTTCGTATAGCCAGCCCCAGCATTTT
J: TRBJ1-5
D: NA
V: TRBV7-9